Described below is a single TCR beta chain sequence and its context. The specificity of this receptor is unknown. The sample holds no much larger clone one base away, and base qualities are not on file. TCR CDR3 regions were amplified from genomic DNA by multiplex PCR using the deep immunoSEQ assay. For each cell subset, the extracted genomic DNA was distributed evenly across all wells of several immunoSEQ 96-well plates, and each plate served as one replicate. For sorted subsets, each replicate PCR was loaded with around 220 ng genomic DNA, equivalent to 25,000 to 35,000 T cell genomes. Purified libraries were measured with a Qubit 3.0 fluorometer, size-checked on a Bioanalyzer 2100, and measured again with the KAPA Library Quantification kit. Every immunoSEQ 96-well plate was sequenced on a dedicated single-read 150-cycle Illumina NextSeq 550 flow cell. In the paper's pipeline: Because the immunoSEQ output held only junctional sequences and lacked quality scores, the filtering could not match the filtering applied to full-length reads. To assign V/J genes and CDR3, sequences were annotated against IMGT germline references using PyIR, a Python wrapper for IgBLAST v1.9. Reads were filtered out if the reads had weak V/J assignments (E-value above 1e-6), no CDR3, stop codons, out-of-frame junctions, or ambiguous translated residues. V3J clonotypes were defined by identical inferred V gene, J gene, and CDR3 amino acid sequence. To compute the percentage overlap between repertoires, the number of shared unique clonotypes was divided by the size of the smaller repertoire. Three approaches were used to assess repertoire richness: RTK rarefaction, the Chao1 estimator, and Recon v2.1 estimates of unobserved clonotypes. Generation probabilities for all TCRbeta clonotypes obtained by the gDNA method from several donors were computed using OLGA. The source is immuneACCESS, and TCRdb retained only in-frame sequences with V and J called. Part of the clones is not carried over; for the studies checked, unresolved V genes explain less than half of this, and the remainder is unexplained. V, J and clone size were drawn from that table, and D and trimming were deduced from the DNA. The table for this sample lists 2 million to 2.5 million clones; 95% of them were counted only once. Jointly, the top ten make up roughly 0.13% of the sample.

This entry belongs to a study of shared clonotypes between healthy human individuals (TCRdb year 2020). In the study overall: Three men and a couple of women, aged 18 to 49 years, made up the cohort. Between about 0.8 and 9 billion PBMCs per donor were obtained by leukapheresis. For each donor, CD4 naive and CD4 memory were each given three plates, CD8 naive was given two plates, and CD8 memory was given one plate. To increase sequencing depth and limit assay-specific biases, different laboratories used diverse techniques to prepare libraries and sequence TCR repertoires. To estimate repertoire size and how much clonotype sharing occurs between individuals, the study deeply sequenced the blood TCR repertoires of several healthy adults.

General study outcomes and caveats: Based on pairwise subsampling, the degree of clonotype sharing among donors was expected to be affected by sequencing depth. About 5% of naive CD4, approximately 3.7% of naive CD8, 2.3% of memory CD4, and 0.4% of memory CD8 clonotypes were shared across four donors. Sampling was restricted to blood, and TCR repertoires in tissues likely differ from the TCR repertoires found in blood. Higher generation probabilities were observed for clonotypes shared by all four sorted-subset donors than for non-shared clonotypes. Even with the large sequencing depth, rarefaction of the sorted-subset datasets indicated that sequencing was incomplete. Naive subsets generally had larger estimated clonotype richness than memory subsets. Because the study included a small number of donors, the genetic and exposure-history diversity represented was limited.

Donors were healthy HIV-negative adults with no recently reported acute infections or vaccinations. All donors were Caucasian adults living in Nashville, Tennessee, USA. CD4+ T cells were enriched by magnetic negative selection; naive cells were then positively selected on CD45RA, and the negative fraction formed the memory subset. After blood collection by leukapheresis, PBMCs were isolated using Ficoll-Histopaque density gradient centrifugation and then cryopreserved in the vapor phase of liquid nitrogen. Analytical flow cytometry was used to check the purity and quantity of each magnetically sorted T cell population. From each sorted fraction, genomic DNA was isolated and quantified by UV absorbance on a Nanodrop 2000c. From the cysteine up to the phenylalanine, the CDR3 has a length of 14 residues. This entry keeps only the CDR3 DNA: 42 bases, framed from base 1. From the germline V gene, CDR1 is SGHRS and CDR2 is YFSETQ. Trimming costs V 6 bases and J 6 bases, and their ends lie 15 bases apart.

The sequence was collected from a man aged 18-30 years in good health. The V and J genes are TRBV5-1 and TRBJ2-2, with the D gene uncertain. The sequenced sample was naive CD4+ T cells sorted from blood. In the paper's terms, the cell subset or site label means: CD45RA+ positively selected. The DNA sequence is given as TGCGCCAGCATCCTGGACCCCCTCGCCGGGGAGCTGTTTTTT. Translated, this is CASILDPLAGELFF.